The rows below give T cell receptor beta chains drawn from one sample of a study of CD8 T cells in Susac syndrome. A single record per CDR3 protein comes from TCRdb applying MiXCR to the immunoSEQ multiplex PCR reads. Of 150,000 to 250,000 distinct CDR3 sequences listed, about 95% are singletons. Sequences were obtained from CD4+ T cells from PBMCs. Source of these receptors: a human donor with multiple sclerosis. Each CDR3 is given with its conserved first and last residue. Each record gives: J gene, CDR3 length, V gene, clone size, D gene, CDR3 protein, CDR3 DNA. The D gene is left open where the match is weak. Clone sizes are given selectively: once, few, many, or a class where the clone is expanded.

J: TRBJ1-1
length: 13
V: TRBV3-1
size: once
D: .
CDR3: CASSQLTATEAFF
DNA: TGTGCCAGCAGCCAATTAACTGCCACTGAAGCTTTCTTT

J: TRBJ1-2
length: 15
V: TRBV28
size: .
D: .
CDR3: CASKVSGVQNYGYTF
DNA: TGTGCCAGCAAGGTCTCCGGGGTTCAGAACTATGGCTACACCTTC

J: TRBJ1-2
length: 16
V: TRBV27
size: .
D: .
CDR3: CASSFARGPANYGYTF
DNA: TGTGCCAGCAGTTTTGCTAGGGGTCCAGCTAACTATGGCTACACCTTC

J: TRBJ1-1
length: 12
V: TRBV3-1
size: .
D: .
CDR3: CASSRSRTEAFF
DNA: TGTGCCAGCAGCCGTTCTCGGACTGAAGCTTTCTTT

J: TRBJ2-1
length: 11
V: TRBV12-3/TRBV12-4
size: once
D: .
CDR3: CASGSFNEQFF
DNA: TGTGCCAGCGGATCATTTAATGAGCAGTTCTTC

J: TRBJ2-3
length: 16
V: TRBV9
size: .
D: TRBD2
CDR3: CASSVEAGVLPGTQYF
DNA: TGTGCCAGCAGCGTAGAAGCGGGAGTCCTCCCGGGTACGCAGTATTTT

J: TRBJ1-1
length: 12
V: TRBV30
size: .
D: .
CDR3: CAWGQGSTMAFF
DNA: TGTGCCTGGGGCCAGGGCAGCACGATGGCTTTCTTT

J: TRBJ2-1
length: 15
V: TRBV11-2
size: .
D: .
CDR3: CASRMAGRWANEQFF
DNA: TGTGCCAGCAGAATGGCAGGGCGATGGGCCAATGAGCAGTTCTTC

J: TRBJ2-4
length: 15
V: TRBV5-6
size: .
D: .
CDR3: CASSPRPLAKNIQYF
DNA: TGTGCCAGCAGCCCCCGCCCCCTAGCCAAAAACATTCAGTACTTC

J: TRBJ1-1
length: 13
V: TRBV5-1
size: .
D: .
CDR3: CASSLMGETEAFF
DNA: TGCGCCAGCAGCTTGATGGGGGAAACTGAAGCTTTCTTT

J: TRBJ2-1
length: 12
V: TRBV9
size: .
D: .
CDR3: CASSAAYNEQFF
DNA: TGTGCCAGCAGCGCCGCCTACAATGAGCAGTTCTTC

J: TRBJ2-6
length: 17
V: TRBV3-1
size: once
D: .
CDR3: CASSQTEAFLGANVLTF
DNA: TGTGCCAGCAGCCAGACGGAAGCGTTCCTCGGGGCCAACGTCCTGACTTTC

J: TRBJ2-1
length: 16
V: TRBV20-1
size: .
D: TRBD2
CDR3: CSARDSGRRTYNEQFF
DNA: TGCAGTGCTAGAGATAGCGGGAGAAGGACCTACAATGAGCAGTTCTTC

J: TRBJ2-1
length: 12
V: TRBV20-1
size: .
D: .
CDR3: CSASPEINEQFF
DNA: TGCAGTGCTAGTCCCGAAATAAATGAGCAGTTCTTC